Shown below are 10 T cell receptor beta chains from a single sample sequenced in a study of T cells in women clearing cervical HPV infection. The assay was immunoSEQ multiplex PCR, and TCRdb's table has in-frame clones only and misses some. The sample holds 30,000 to 35,000 clones. The sequencing input was blood buffy coat. The receptors originated from a woman aged 18-69 years with a cervical HPV16 infection that either progressed to CIN3+ or cleared (not recorded which).

A remark on this clone: The read ends 3 residues before the CDR3 terminus; that terminus is restored from the germline J gene. This chain links TRBV14 with TRBJ2-7; 8 positions match TRBD2. Trimming at V came to 3 bases and at J to 3 bases, leaving 1 base not matched to a gene. The CDR3 runs 13 residues. Germline lookup yields CDR1 SGHDN and CDR2 FVKESK. CDR3 amino acids: CASSQGLDYEQYF. CDR3 DNA, as far as it was read: TGTGCCAGCAGCCAGGGACTAGACTACGAG.

Comment on this clone: The read is 3 residues too short to cover the CDR3 end, so that end is filled in from the germline J gene. This rearrangement joins TRBV20-1 to TRBJ1-5; no firm D call. The V gene lost 1 base and the J gene lost 0 bases, with 7 bases spanning the gap. Germline V gene sequence: CDR1 DFQATT, CDR2 SNEGSKA (reference sequence). The length of the CDR3 is 14 residues. CDR3: CSARALYSNQPQHF. The covered CDR3 bases are TGCAGTGCTAGAGCGCTCTATAGCAATCAGCCC.

Concerning this clone itself: Read sequence stops 3 residues before the CDR3 end, and the germline J gene provides the missing end. The chain uses TRBV6-2 or TRBV6-3 and TRBJ1-2, with D possibly matching TRBD1 (5 bases). Trimming took off 6 bases at V and 0 bases at J, with 17 bases between the two ends. Germline assignment: CDR1 MNHEY and CDR2 SVGEGT. There are 16 residues in the CDR3. The part of the CDR3 DNA that was read is TGTGCCAGCAGCAAAACCCGCCAGGGATCTAACTATGGC. Its translation: CASSKTRQGSNYG. The full CDR3 reads CASSKTRQGSNYGYTF.

Note on this clone: The CDR3 end falls 3 residues outside the read, so it is completed with the germline J gene. The rearrangement links TRBV5-8 to TRBJ1-2; no clear D gene. The CDR3 is 13 residues long. The ends were cut back, 1 base at V and 2 bases at J, with 6 bases in the middle. Looked up from germline, CDR1 is SGHTS and CDR2 is YDEGEE. The CDR3 here is CASSLRLNYGYTF. The part of the CDR3 DNA that was read is TGTGCCAGCAGCTTGAGGCTCAACTATGGC.

In regard to this clone: The read falls 3 residues short of the CDR3 end, and the missing part is taken from the germline J gene. The genes are TRBV30 and TRBJ1-5; D is ambiguous. Germline CDR1 reads GTSNPN; CDR2 reads SVGIG (reference sequence). The CDR3 sequence is 13 residues long. Trimming left V 0 bases short and J 3 bases short, with 6 bases between. Incomplete CDR3 DNA: TGTGCCTGGAGTGTACAAGACAATCAGCCC. Its protein is CAWSVQDNQP. The full-length CDR3 reads as CAWSVQDNQPQHF. Based on the CDR3 plus reference TRBV30 and TRBJ1-5, the full variable domain is SQTIHQWPATLVQPVGSPLSLECTVEGTSNPNLYWYRQAAGRGLQLLFYSVGIGQISSEVPQNLSASRPQDRQFILSSKKLLLSDSGFYLCAWSVQDNQPQHFGDGTRLSIL.

A remark on this clone: Read data end 3 residues before the CDR3 end; the end is taken from the germline J gene. The genes are TRBV7-2 and TRBJ2-2; no reliable D call. The CDR3 length is 13 residues. Between the trimmed V and J ends, which lost 2 bases and 1 base, there was a span of 2 bases. Per germline, CDR1 SGHTA and CDR2 FQGNSA. The CDR3 DNA, read in part, is TGTGCCAGCAGCTTACTGAACACCGGGGAG. This sequence encodes CASSLLNTGE. The CDR3 as a whole reads CASSLLNTGELFF.

With respect to this clone: The read finishes 3 residues shy of the CDR3 end, and the germline J gene is used to complete it. The rearrangement uses TRBV16 and TRBJ2-3; possibly TRBD1 for D (5 bases). The CDR3 covers 17 residues. Germline loops: CDR1 KGHSY, CDR2 FQNENV. V lost 7 bases, J lost 2 bases, and 22 bases lay in between. CDR3 DNA, as far as it was read: TGTGCCAGCATCCCCTCGGGCCAGGGTGAAAACACAGATACG. Encoded protein: CASIPSGQGENTDT. The full CDR3 is CASIPSGQGENTDTQYF. The entire variable domain, with the rest obtained from reference TRBV16 and TRBJ2-3, is as follows: GEEVAQTPKHLVRGEGQKAKLYCAPIKGHSYVFWYQQVLKNEFKFLISFQNENVFDETGMPKERFSAKCLPNSPCSLEIQATKLEDSAVYFCASIPSGQGENTDTQYFGPGTRLTVL.

Regarding this clone: The CDR3 is cut off 3 residues early in the read; its end comes from the germline J gene. V usage is TRBV18 and J usage is TRBJ1-1; 8 bases are shared with TRBD1. The CDR3 has 14 residues. Trimming cost V 5 bases and J 5 bases; bases outside gene matches: 7. Per germline, CDR1 KGHSH and CDR2 LQKENI. The CDR3 loop reads CASSATGEGTEAFF. CDR3 bases read: TGTGCCAGCTCAGCGACAGGGGAGGGGACTGAA. Full variable domain (remainder filled in from reference TRBV18 and TRBJ1-1): NAGVMQNPRHLVRRRGQEARLRCSPMKGHSHVYWYRQLPEEGLKFMVYLQKENIIDESGMPKERFSAEFPKEGPSILRIQQVVRGDSAAYFCASSATGEGTEAFFGQGTRLTVV.

Worth noting for this clone: Read coverage stops 3 residues before the CDR3 terminus; the germline J gene supplies the remainder. The chain couples TRBV7-9 to TRBJ1-3, with D perhaps matching TRBD1 (5 bases). CDR1 and CDR2 from the germline V gene are SEHNR and FQNEAQ (reference sequence). There are 15 residues in the CDR3. V shed 2 bases and J shed 0 bases, with 8 bases lying between them. The CDR3 bases that were read are TGTGCCAGCAGCTTATCTGACAGCTCTGGAAACACC. Protein sequence: CASSLSDSSGNT. Given in full, the CDR3 is CASSLSDSSGNTIYF.

Notes on this clone: The CDR3 end is not reached by the read, which stops 3 residues before it; the germline J gene fills it in. The V and J genes are TRBV2 and TRBJ1-2, with 8 bases identical to TRBD1. The germline gives CDR1 SNHLY, CDR2 FYNNEI. The ends lost 4 bases at V and 5 bases at J; junction bases unmatched: 9. The CDR3 covers 15 residues. This CDR3 reads CASSVRQGADYGYTF. The DNA read from the CDR3 is TGTGCCAGCAGTGTCAGGCAGGGGGCGGATTATGGC. The full variable domain, completed using reference TRBV2 and TRBJ1-2, is EPEVTQTPSHQVTQMGQEVILRCVPISNHLYFYWYRQILGQKVEFLVSFYNNEISEKSEIFDDQFSVERPDGSNFTLKIRSTKLEDSAMYFCASSVRQGADYGYTFGSGTRLTVV.